Presented here are 29 T cell receptor beta chains from one specimen sequenced in a study of tumor and adjacent non-tumor tissue in lung cancer. Three rounds of nested PCR, following a modified ARM-PCR protocol, produced the TCRbeta library. One entry per CDR3 protein, called by TCRdb with MiXCR from the multiplex PCR reads. The table has more than 85,000 distinct CDR3 sequences, about three fifths seen once; the top ten hold 15%. The template was RNA from unsorted bulk tissue. Sequencing input: lung tumor tissue. Receptors were obtained from a man in his 70s with non-small cell lung cancer.

As for this clonotype: Being one base from a much bigger clone, this may be a read error. This rearrangement joins TRBV7-8 to TRBJ2-5; no reliable D call. The CDR3 runs 13 residues. Germline V lookup: CDR1 SGHVS, CDR2 FQNEAQ. The CDR3: CANSLTFKETQYF. DNA of the CDR3: TGTGCCAACAGCTTAACCTTTAAAGAGACCCAGTACTTC.

This clonotype was counted a few times. In nucleotides, the CDR3 is TGCAGTGCTAGAGAGACTAGCTCTCCAGATACGCAGTATTTT. Protein product: CSARETSSPDTQYF. The rearrangement links TRBV20-1 to TRBJ2-3; 7 nucleotides align to TRBD2. The CDR3 length is 14 residues. Germline V gene sequence: CDR1 DFQATT, CDR2 SNEGSKA (reference sequence). V was pared by 0 bases and J by 4 bases, with 4 bases of the junction left unmatched.

Remarks on this clonotype: A junction boundary mismatches the germline segment, possibly from a read error. The chain uses TRBV11-1 and TRBJ2-7; the D call may be TRBD1 or TRBD2 (5 bases each). The CDR3 has 14 amino acids. The V gene's germline CDR1 is SGHAT and CDR2 FQDESV (reference sequence). Here the CDR3 reads CANSLWGSFEEQYF. The CDR3 DNA follows: TGTGCCAACAGCTTATGGGGGAGCTTCGAGGAGCAGTACTTC.

Remarks on this clonotype: Compared with germline, one end of the junction differs, possibly owing to a read error. The V gene is TRBV11-2, the J gene TRBJ2-3; no reliable D call. CDR1 and CDR2 from the germline V gene are SGHAT and FQNNGV. This CDR3 has 14 residues. The CDR3 reads CASSLETYTVTQYF. The CDR3, as DNA: TGTGCCAGCAGCTTAGAAACTTACACAGTTACGCAGTATTTT.

Details on this clonotype: Mismatch with germline at one junction end may stem from a read error. This chain connects TRBV4-1 to TRBJ2-4; weak D call: TRBD1 (6 bases). The germline CDR1 and CDR2 sequences are MGHRA and YSYEKL. CDR3 length: 14 residues. The CDR3 spells CASSLTGIKNIQYF. In DNA form, the CDR3 reads TGCGCCAGTAGCCTAACAGGGATCAAAAACATTCAGTACTTC.

Worth noting for this clonotype: This may arise from a read error, as a much more abundant clone is one base away. The chain has TRBV12-3 or TRBV12-4 and TRBJ2-2; 7 bases match TRBD1. V was clipped by 8 bases and J by 6 bases; unmatched bases: 12. This CDR3 spans 15 amino acids. The CDR3 DNA follows: TGTGCCAGCGGGCCCGACAGGGCTCGCGCCGGGGAGCTGTTTTTT. Translation: CASGPDRARAGELFF.

To note about this clonotype: A much more abundant neighbour one base away suggests this may be a read error. The chain is built from TRBV7-9 and TRBJ1-1; possibly TRBD1 for D (5 bases). CDR1 is SEHNR, CDR2 FQNEAQ, per germline (reference sequence). V shed 5 bases and J shed 11 bases, with 15 bases lying between them. This CDR3 has 12 amino acids. The DNA for the CDR3 is TGTGCCAGCAGCCACATAGGGACCTCGGCTTTCTTT. As protein: CASSHIGTSAFF.

As for this clonotype: This sequence may be a read error, since a much larger clone differs from it by one base. The chain has TRBV28 and TRBJ2-1; D may match TRBD1 or TRBD2 (5 bases each). Germline V gene data show CDR1 as MDHEN and CDR2 as SYDVKM. CDR3 length: 15 residues. The V end was cut by 7 bases, the J end by 4 bases, with 17 bases between. The CDR3 nucleotides are TGTGCCAGCAAAACCGCCGGGACGACTTACAATGAGCAGTTCTTC. This translates into CASKTAGTTYNEQFF.

As for this clonotype: The junction departs from germline at one end; a sequencing error may be responsible. The chain carries TRBV15 and TRBJ2-1, with 10 bases lining up with TRBD2. Germline CDR1 reads LNHNV; CDR2 reads YYDKDF (reference sequence). This CDR3 contains 14 residues. This CDR3 is CATCRAGGGFEQFF. DNA of the CDR3: TGTGCCACCTGCAGAGCGGGGGGGGGATTTGAGCAGTTCTTC.

Many counts were recorded for this clonotype. This chain connects TRBV6-2 or TRBV6-3 to TRBJ1-5; D call uncertain. Germline V CDR1 and CDR2: MNHEY, SVGEGT. V dropped 4 bases and J dropped 6 bases, with 13 bases sitting between them. The CDR3 is 14 amino acids. CDR3 sequence reads: CASSLTTGSQPQHF. The CDR3 bases are TGTGCCAGCAGTTTAACGACCGGGAGTCAGCCCCAGCATTTT.

Regarding this clonotype: The CDR3 end shows no conserved phenylalanine or tryptophan, and so a read error is likely. The V and J genes are TRBV4-2 and TRBJ2-7; D uncertain. This CDR3 contains 15 residues. V was pared by 11 bases and J by 7 bases, with 27 bases between. Germline V gene data show CDR1 as LGHNA and CDR2 as YNFKEQ. DNA of the CDR3: TGTGCCCACAGCCAACGGGCCGGCGCGCCCGGGGAGCAGTACTTA. As protein: CAHSQRAGAPGEQYL.

Regarding this clonotype: A read error may explain this, as a much larger clone is one base away. CDR3 DNA: TGTGCCGGCAGTTTAGGTCAGGCCGGCTACGAGCAGTACTTC. Encoded protein: CAGSLGQAGYEQYF. The chain combines TRBV28 with TRBJ2-7, with no clear D. The germline V gene has CDR1 MDHEN and CDR2 SYDVKM. CDR3 length: 14 residues.

The gene calls are TRBV29-1 and TRBJ1-5; maybe TRBD1 (6 bases). Germline values: CDR1 SQVTM, CDR2 ANQGSEA. The CDR3 loop spans 17 amino acids. V shed 0 bases and J shed 7 bases, with 22 bases lying between them. CDR3: CSVEETGLDSENQPQHF. In DNA, the CDR3 is TGCAGCGTTGAAGAAACAGGGCTGGACTCTGAAAACCAGCCCCAGCATTTT.

This clonotype was counted many times. The rearrangement joins TRBV6-5 to TRBJ2-7; 8 positions match TRBD2. The germline V gene encodes CDR1 MNHEY and CDR2 SVGAGI. The CDR3 spans 14 residues. Losses at the gene ends were 6 bases for V and 7 bases for J; bases not matched to a gene: 11. In DNA form, the CDR3 reads TGTGCCAGCAGCCCCGGGGGGGGGTCTTGGGAGCAGTACTTC. Residues: CASSPGGGSWEQYF.

This clonotype was detected once. Its ends do not fully match the called genes, so a read error is possible. The chain links TRBV11-2 to TRBJ2-4; D may be TRBD2 (7 bases). CDR1 is SGHAT, CDR2 FQNNGV, per germline. This CDR3 has 14 amino acids. This CDR3 is CASSLSGGRNIRYF. CDR3 DNA: TGTGCCAGCAGCCTGTCGGGGGGCAGAAACATTCGGTACTTC.

To note about this clonotype: The missing conserved phenylalanine or tryptophan at the end of this CDR3 makes a read error likely. No DNA is shown, since the ends of the CDR3 on it are uncertain; the CDR3 is the one TCRdb lists. The V and J genes are TRBV10-3 and TRBJ2-1; the table's D call TRBD1 went unverified against the DNA. Germline V gene lookup returns CDR1 ENHRY and CDR2 SYGVKD. With termini counted, the CDR3 has 16 amino acids. CDR3 residues: CAISSLGQRSYNEQLS.

This clonotype was detected ten times or more. The chain uses TRBV12-3 or TRBV12-4 and TRBJ1-1, with a tentative D call TRBD1 (6 bases). The length of the CDR3 is 13 residues. Trimming removed 6 bases from V and 9 bases from J, with 17 bases in between. This CDR3 is CASRMAGQTQAFF. The CDR3 nucleotides are TGTGCCAGCAGAATGGCCGGACAGACTCAAGCTTTCTTT.

The J gene is TRBJ2-2, the V gene TRBV5-1; 7 positions match TRBD1. This CDR3 is built from 15 residues. V dropped 4 bases and J dropped 5; count of bases not matched to a gene: 8. CDR1 is SGHRS and CDR2 is YFSETQ in the germline V gene. As DNA, the CDR3 is TGCGCCAGCAGCGCTACAGGGGTGCATACCGGGGAGCTGTTTTTT. This gives the protein CASSATGVHTGELFF.

With respect to this clonotype: Sequence at one end of the junction differs from germline and may be a read error. This chain uses TRBV2 with TRBJ1-6; D is undetermined. This CDR3 comprises 15 residues. Germline CDR1 reads SNHLY; CDR2 reads FYNNEI. Written as DNA, the CDR3 is TGTGCCAGCAGTGAAACGGCTTCAACTAATTCACCCCCCCACTTT. Its protein is CASSETASTNSPPHF.

The genes are TRBV20-1 and TRBJ2-2; 11 nucleotides line up with TRBD1. Germline loops: CDR1 DFQATT, CDR2 SNEGSKA (reference sequence). J was trimmed by 5 bases and V by 0 bases; bases with no gene match: 8. The CDR3 is made up of 17 amino acids. As DNA, the CDR3 is TGCAGTGCTAGAGATTTGGGACAGGGGGGCAATACCGGGGAGCTGTTTTTT. Its translation is CSARDLGQGGNTGELFF.

Comments on this clonotype: Germline and junction disagree at one end, which may indicate a read error. The gene calls are TRBV25-1 and TRBJ1-1; D gene uncertain. Germline values: CDR1 MGHDK, CDR2 SYGVNS. The CDR3 length is 15 residues. The CDR3 is CASINKRDVNTEASF. CDR3 nucleotide sequence: TGTGCCAGCATCAATAAACGGGATGTGAACACTGAAGCTTCATTT. Full variable domain (rest looked up from reference TRBV25-1 and TRBJ1-1): EADIYQTPRYLVIGTGKKITLECSQTMGHDKMYWYQQDPGMELHLIHYSYGVNSTEKGDLSSESTVSRIRTEHFPLTLESARPSHTSQYLCASINKRDVNTEASFGQGTRLTVV.

A few counts support this clonotype. The chain uses TRBV28 and TRBJ2-3, with 8 bases identical to TRBD2. V lost 7 bases, J lost 2 bases, and 8 bases stayed unmatched. The germline gives CDR1 MDHEN, CDR2 SYDVKM. The CDR3 has 15 amino acids. CDR3 nucleotides: TGTGCCAGCAATGAAATTAGCGGGAACACAGATACGCAGTATTTT. Protein: CASNEISGNTDTQYF.

This clonotype showed up just a few times. The chain is built from TRBV10-3 and TRBJ1-4; no reliable D call. The CDR3 is 13 amino acids. The V end lost 6 bases, the J end lost 4 bases, and 9 bases lay between the germline ends. Germline CDR1 and CDR2: ENHRY and SYGVKD. This CDR3 is CAISRRLNEKLFF. CDR3 nucleotide sequence: TGTGCCATCAGCCGACGACTTAATGAAAAACTGTTTTTT.

DNA for the CDR3: TGTGCCAGCAGTCCCACAGGAATCCGTACAGATGCGCGGTATTTT. This gives the protein CASSPTGIRTDARYF. The chain links TRBV11-2 to TRBJ2-3; D is perhaps TRBD1 (5 bases). Looked up from germline, CDR1 is SGHAT and CDR2 is FQNNGV. The CDR3 is 15 amino acids. V was trimmed by 6 bases and J by 14 bases, leaving 27 bases between them. The complete variable domain, with remaining parts taken from reference TRBV11-2 and TRBJ2-3, reads EAGVAQSPRYKIIEKRQSVAFWCNPISGHATLYWYQQILGQGPKLLIQFQNNGVVDDSQLPKDRFSAERLKGVDSTLKIQPAKLEDSAVYLCASSPTGIRTDARYFGPGTRLTVL.

Remarks on this clonotype: Mismatch with germline at one junction end may stem from a read error. The chain has TRBV24-1 and TRBJ2-7; D remains unclear. Per germline, CDR1 KGHDR and CDR2 SFDVKD. The CDR3 loop spans 12 amino acids. For the CDR3, the DNA is TGTGGCACCGAAACAGCAACCTACGAGCAGTACTTC. Translated: CGTETATYEQYF.

Ten or more counts support this clonotype. This chain connects TRBV4-1 to TRBJ2-1; D is ambiguous. Germline V CDR1 and CDR2: MGHRA, YSYEKL. The length of the CDR3 is 15 residues. Trimming took off 1 base at V and 2 bases at J, with 9 bases between the two ends. CDR3 nucleotide sequence: TGCGCCAGCAGCCAAGCGGACCAGCCCTACAATGAGCAGTTCTTC. This gives the protein CASSQADQPYNEQFF.

This clonotype was detected once. V and J are TRBV11-2 and TRBJ2-1; D ambiguous. The CDR3 is 14 amino acids. Germline loops: CDR1 SGHAT, CDR2 FQNNGV. V was shortened by 0 bases and J by 16 bases, with 19 bases between the two germline ends. CDR3 sequence: CASSLERFINVHFF. CDR3 DNA sequence: TGTGCCAGCAGCTTAGAGAGGTTCATCAATGTGCACTTCTTC.

The V gene is TRBV25-1, the J gene TRBJ2-6; D not resolved. Germline V gene data show CDR1 as MGHDK and CDR2 as SYGVNS. The V end was cut by 0 bases, the J end by 0 bases, with 9 bases between. The CDR3 has 17 residues. CDR3 region: CASSEYTSVSGANVLTF. In DNA, the CDR3 is TGTGCCAGCAGTGAATATACCAGCGTCTCTGGGGCCAACGTCCTGACTTTC.

This chain connects TRBV2 to TRBJ2-7; the D is unclear. CDR3 length: 14 amino acids. Trimming shortened V by 4 bases and J by 1 base, and 11 bases separated the two germline ends. Germline CDR1 SNHLY, CDR2 FYNNEI. CDR3 bases: TGTGCCAGCAGTGTGAATGGTCGTTCCTACGAGCAGTACTTC. Its translation: CASSVNGRSYEQYF.